The 2 T cell receptor beta chains in this list originate from one sample, sequenced in a study of regulatory T cells in long-lasting Graves disease. Time point: newly diagnosed GD, antithyroid drugs for less than 3 months. Making the TCR library involved RNA that had been extracted from PBMCs. Investigators prepared the TCR beta libraries by applying iRepertoire HTBI primers and Arm-PCR of CDR3 regions. TCRdb re-derived calls from the multiplex PCR reads in MiXCR, one entry per CDR3 protein. This sample carries some 600,000 distinct CDR3 sequences, 16% of them seen once, and the ten largest clones take about 12%. This sample was shared with a second study, whose subject was T cells in Graves' hyperthyroidism and ophthalmopathy.

Source: peripheral blood mononuclear cells (PBMCs), taken at new diagnosis, from a patient treated with antithyroid drugs. Receptors originate from a man younger than 35 with Graves disease.

Ten or more counts support this clonotype. V usage is TRBV12-3 or TRBV12-4 and J usage is TRBJ2-1; D is possibly TRBD1 (6 bases). CDR3 length: 13 amino acids. Trimming left V 3 bases short and J 8 bases short, with 11 bases between. The DNA for the CDR3 is TGTGCCAGCAGTTTGGTGCAGGGGTATGAGCAGTTCTTC. Encoded protein: CASSLVQGYEQFF.

This rearrangement joins TRBV29-1 to TRBJ2-1; TRBD1 agrees at 8 bases. The CDR3 loop spans 16 amino acids. Per germline, CDR1 SQVTM and CDR2 ANQGSEA. The V and J ends lost 7 bases and 0 bases, in that order; junction bases with no gene match: 11. This chain's CDR3 is CSGQGADLSSYNEQFF. The CDR3 bases are TGCAGCGGCCAGGGGGCGGACCTGAGCTCCTACAATGAGCAGTTCTTC.